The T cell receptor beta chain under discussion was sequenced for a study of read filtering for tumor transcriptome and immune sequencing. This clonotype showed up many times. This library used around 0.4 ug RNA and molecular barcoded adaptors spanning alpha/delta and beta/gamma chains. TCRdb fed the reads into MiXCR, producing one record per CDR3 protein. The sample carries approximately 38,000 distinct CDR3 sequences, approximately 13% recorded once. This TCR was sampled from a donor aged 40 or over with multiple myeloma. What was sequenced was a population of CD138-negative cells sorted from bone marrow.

DNA for the CDR3: TGTGCCAGCAGTTACGGCGCGAGGGGGAAGACCCAGTACTTC. Residues: CASSYGARGKTQYF. The chain combines TRBV6-2 or TRBV6-3 with TRBJ2-5; tentatively, D is TRBD1 (6 bases). The V and J ends lost 2 bases and 6 bases respectively, with 13 bases between them. There are 14 residues in the CDR3. The germline V gene encodes CDR1 MNHEY and CDR2 SVGEGT.